At least ten counts were recorded for the clone carrying this TCR beta chain. These data come from a study of HIV-infected patients and healthy controls. V lost 4 bases and J lost 7, with 14 bases in between. CDR1 is SEHNR, CDR2 FQNEAQ, per germline (reference sequence). CDR3 size: 14 residues. TCRdb itself ran the 5' RACE reads through MiXCR, one entry per CDR3 protein. The data hold around 58,000 distinct CDR3 sequences, with about a fifth observed a single time. V is TRBV7-9 and J is TRBJ1-5; D perhaps matches TRBD1 (6 bases). The material sequenced was CD4+ T cells from blood. The receptor was isolated from a human donor in good health. In nucleotides, the CDR3 is TGTGCCAGCAGCTACGAGGGGGTTCAGCAGCCCCAGCATTTT. Translation gives CASSYEGVQQPQHF.